Below are 2 T cell receptor beta chains sequenced from a single sample in a study of blood T cell repertoires in COVID-19. Clones were read by immunoSEQ multiplex PCR, and TCRdb kept only the in-frame ones, dropping some. The data hold around 25,000 clones, with under 90% observed a single time. The sample consisted of peripheral blood. The receptors originated from a woman between 65 and 79 years old with active COVID-19.

The chain joins TRBV3-1 (or the pseudogene TRBV3-2) to TRBJ1-6; no clear D gene. This CDR3 has 14 residues. The V and J ends lost 4 bases and 14 bases respectively, with 18 bases between them. Looked up from germline, CDR1 is LGHDT and CDR2 is YNNKEL (reference sequence). The chain's CDR3 is CASSPGARRLSLHF. The CDR3, as DNA: TGTGCCAGCAGCCCTGGCGCTAGGAGACTCTCCCTCCACTTT.

This clone is a singleton in its sample. The genes are TRBV7-3 and TRBJ2-1; D might be TRBD2 (6 bases). Germline V lookup: CDR1 SGHTA, CDR2 FQGTGA. CDR3 length: 15 residues. V was trimmed by 1 base and J by 6 bases, leaving 13 bases between them. The CDR3 loop is CASSLRAGIFNEQFF. The CDR3 DNA sequence: TGTGCCAGCAGCTTAAGGGCGGGGATATTCAATGAGCAGTTCTTC.